Shown below are 14 T cell receptor beta chains from a single sample sequenced in a study of blood T cell repertoires in COVID-19. Assay: immunoSEQ multiplex PCR; the TCRdb copy retains only in-frame clones and omits some. Here the sample spans fewer than 250,000 clones, roughly nine tenths being singletons. Sample: peripheral blood. These receptors originate from a man aged 70 or older with acute or convalescent COVID-19.

This clone was observed a single time. The chain is built from TRBV5-1 and TRBJ2-1, with 8 bases fitting TRBD2. J was trimmed by 2 bases and V by 6 bases; bases with no gene match: 13. This CDR3 is 17 amino acids long. CDR1 SGHRS and CDR2 YFSETQ come from the germline V gene. The CDR3 bases are TGCGCCAGCAACTCCGGAGGGGCGGGAGGTGCCTACAATGAGCAGTTCTTC. Protein: CASNSGGAGGAYNEQFF.

V gene TRBV3-1 (or the pseudogene TRBV3-2) combines with J gene TRBJ2-3, with TRBD1 matching 7 bases. Germline trimming cut 0 bases from V and 4 bases from J; bases unmatched to any gene: 10. Germline CDR1 is LGHDT and CDR2 is YNNKEL (reference sequence). This CDR3 region has 17 residues. CDR3 bases: TGTGCCAGCAGCCAAGATCCGCCGGGACAGATAGCAGATACGCAGTATTTT. Translation: CASSQDPPGQIADTQYF.

The rearrangement joins TRBV12-3 or TRBV12-4 to TRBJ1-4, with D perhaps matching TRBD1 (6 bases). This CDR3 region has 13 residues. The germline V and J ends were trimmed by 4 bases and 11 bases, with 14 bases remaining between them. CDR3 in amino acids: CASSSPDRFKLFF. CDR3 nucleotides: TGTGCCAGCAGTTCCCCTGACAGGTTTAAACTGTTTTTT.

J is TRBJ2-1 and V is TRBV9, with D uncertain. Per the germline V gene, CDR1 is SGDLS and CDR2 is YYNGEE. Trimming pared 0 bases from V and 4 bases from J, leaving 5 bases between. The CDR3 is 13 residues long. In nucleotides, the CDR3 is TGTGCCAGCAGCGTAGCACAGTACAATGAGCAGTTCTTC. It translates to CASSVAQYNEQFF.

This sequence joins TRBV7-2 and TRBJ2-7; tentatively, D is TRBD1 (5 bases). This CDR3 comprises 13 residues. Germline-derived CDR1 and CDR2 are SGHTA and FQGNSA. V was clipped by 1 base and J by 2 bases, with 6 bases between them. CDR3 protein: CASSLGRAYEQYF. The CDR3 coding sequence is TGTGCCAGCAGCTTAGGCAGGGCCTACGAGCAGTACTTC.

The chain combines TRBV3-1 (or the pseudogene TRBV3-2) with TRBJ2-1, with 13 bases lining up with TRBD2. This CDR3 spans 16 amino acids. J gave up 9 bases and V 1 base, and 6 bases lay outside the gene matches. Per the germline V gene, CDR1 is LGHDT and CDR2 is YNNKEL (reference sequence). The CDR3, as DNA: TGTGCCAGCAGCCAAGCCGGGACTAGCGGGATTCGTGAGCAGTTCTTC. It translates to CASSQAGTSGIREQFF.

In nucleotides, the CDR3 is TGTGCCAGCAGTTCAGGACTAGCGGGGGGCAATGAGCAGTTCTTC. Translated: CASSSGLAGGNEQFF. V gene TRBV11-2 combines with J gene TRBJ2-1; 14 bases match TRBD2. The germline gives CDR1 SGHAT, CDR2 FQNNGV. J gave up 6 bases and V 6 bases, and 4 bases lay outside the gene matches. The length of the CDR3 is 15 residues.

The CDR3 loop reads CASSQGSGNQPQHF. CDR3 DNA sequence: TGTGCCAGTAGCCAGGGATCGGGCAATCAGCCCCAGCATTTT. This rearrangement joins TRBV19 to TRBJ1-5; D might be TRBD1 (5 bases). V was clipped by 6 bases and J by 2 bases, with 11 bases between them. The germline V gene encodes CDR1 LNHDA and CDR2 SQIVND (reference sequence). The CDR3 length is 14 residues.

This chain links TRBV5-1 with TRBJ2-7, with D unclear. The CDR3 spans 14 residues. The V end lost 4 bases, the J end lost 3 bases, and 14 bases lay between the germline ends. The germline V gene has CDR1 SGHRS and CDR2 YFSETQ. The CDR3 loop reads CASSVGSTGYEQYF. As DNA, the CDR3 is TGCGCCAGCAGCGTAGGATCGACGGGCTACGAGCAGTACTTC.

The CDR3 DNA follows: TGCGCCAGCACCCTAATGGGGGGTCTGAACACTGAAGCTTTCTTT. This translates into CASTLMGGLNTEAFF. The genes are TRBV4-1 and TRBJ1-1; D is possibly TRBD1 (5 bases). Trimming took 7 bases from V and 0 from J, leaving 15 bases between them. There are 15 residues in the CDR3. Germline CDR1 MGHRA, CDR2 YSYEKL.

V and J are TRBV11-2 and TRBJ1-1; 9 bases are a match to TRBD1. The CDR3 spans 15 residues. The J segment lost 1 base and the V segment lost 5 bases, leaving 5 bases of the junction unmatched. Germline V gene lookup returns CDR1 SGHAT and CDR2 FQNNGV. CDR3 loop: CASSLQGAANTEAFF. The CDR3 DNA sequence: TGTGCCAGCAGCCTACAGGGGGCGGCGAACACTGAAGCTTTCTTT.

The chain has TRBV19 and TRBJ1-5; possibly TRBD1 for D (6 bases). V was shortened by 0 bases and J by 0 bases, with 9 bases between the two germline ends. Germline loops: CDR1 LNHDA, CDR2 SQIVND (reference sequence). The CDR3 runs 16 residues. The CDR3 DNA reads as TGTGCCAGTAGTATAGAGGGCAGGGGTAGCAATCAGCCCCAGCATTTT. Protein product: CASSIEGRGSNQPQHF.

This clone was seen more than once but under ten times. This chain connects TRBV4-1 to TRBJ1-3; no firm D call. Trimming stripped 0 bases from V and 3 bases from J, with 9 bases between. Germline assignment: CDR1 MGHRA and CDR2 YSYEKL. This CDR3 has 15 residues. CDR3 DNA sequence: TGCGCCAGCAGCCAAGACAGAGGCATTGGAAACACCATATATTTT. Residues: CASSQDRGIGNTIYF.

This clone was observed once. This rearrangement joins TRBV24-1 to TRBJ1-1; TRBD1 matches 8 bases. This CDR3 comprises 13 residues. The V segment lost 5 bases and the J segment 8 bases; nucleotides outside the gene matches: 6. The germline CDR1 and CDR2 sequences are KGHDR and SFDVKD. The CDR3 protein is CATSAGQGYEAFF. In nucleotides, the CDR3 is TGTGCCACCAGTGCCGGACAGGGCTACGAAGCTTTCTTT.